Listed below are T cell receptor beta chains from one sample, sequenced in a study. Assay used: immunoSEQ multiplex PCR; TCRdb lists only in-frame clones, some missing. This table holds around 50,000 clones, more than 85% found once. The source material was PBMCs. These receptors all stem from a man in his forties or fifties with rheumatoid arthritis. CDR3s include the opening cysteine and the closing phenylalanine or tryptophan. D genes are given only for firm matches. Only some rows state a clone size, as once, few, many or a class for expanded clones.

j_gene,v_gene,abundance,d_gene,CDR3nt,CDR3aa
TRBJ2-2,TRBV6-6,NA,NA,TGTGCCAGCAGATTATATAAGGAGACCGGGGAGCTGTTTTTT,CASRLYKETGELFF
TRBJ2-7,TRBV18,NA,NA,TGTGCCAGCTCACCACAGGGGTTCTCCTACGAGCAGTACTTC,CASSPQGFSYEQYF
TRBJ1-2,TRBV19,once,NA,TGTGCCAGTAGTGTGGTGCAGCCGAACTATGGCTACACCTTC,CASSVVQPNYGYTF
TRBJ2-2,TRBV5-4,NA,TRBD1,TGTGCCAGCAGCATCTACAGGGGTCGGACCGGGGAGCTGTTTTTT,CASSIYRGRTGELFF
TRBJ1-2,TRBV5-6,NA,NA,TGTGCCAGCAACCAACGGGGGCGGATCTATGGCTACACCTTC,CASNQRGRIYGYTF
TRBJ1-2,TRBV3-1/TRBV3-2,once,NA,TGTGCCAGCAGTTTGGTTAACTATGGCTACACCTTC,CASSLVNYGYTF
TRBJ2-7,TRBV19,NA,TRBD1,TGTGCCAGTAGTATAGTGGAAGGGGGCGACGAGCAGTACTTC,CASSIVEGGDEQYF
TRBJ1-4,TRBV30,NA,NA,TGTGCCTGGAGTACCGGGACATCTAATGAAAAACTGTTTTTT,CAWSTGTSNEKLFF
TRBJ2-2,TRBV28,NA,TRBD1,TGTGCCAGCAGGAGACAGGGGGCCGCCGGGGAGCTGTTTTTT,CASRRQGAAGELFF
TRBJ2-7,TRBV3-1/TRBV3-2,NA,NA,TGTGCCAGCAGCCTCCGGGCCATGGCCTACGAGCAGTACTTC,CASSLRAMAYEQYF
TRBJ2-1,TRBV15,once,TRBD2,TGTGCCACCAGCCTACATGCAGCGGGAGTGGGCAATGAGCAGTTCTTC,CATSLHAAGVGNEQFF